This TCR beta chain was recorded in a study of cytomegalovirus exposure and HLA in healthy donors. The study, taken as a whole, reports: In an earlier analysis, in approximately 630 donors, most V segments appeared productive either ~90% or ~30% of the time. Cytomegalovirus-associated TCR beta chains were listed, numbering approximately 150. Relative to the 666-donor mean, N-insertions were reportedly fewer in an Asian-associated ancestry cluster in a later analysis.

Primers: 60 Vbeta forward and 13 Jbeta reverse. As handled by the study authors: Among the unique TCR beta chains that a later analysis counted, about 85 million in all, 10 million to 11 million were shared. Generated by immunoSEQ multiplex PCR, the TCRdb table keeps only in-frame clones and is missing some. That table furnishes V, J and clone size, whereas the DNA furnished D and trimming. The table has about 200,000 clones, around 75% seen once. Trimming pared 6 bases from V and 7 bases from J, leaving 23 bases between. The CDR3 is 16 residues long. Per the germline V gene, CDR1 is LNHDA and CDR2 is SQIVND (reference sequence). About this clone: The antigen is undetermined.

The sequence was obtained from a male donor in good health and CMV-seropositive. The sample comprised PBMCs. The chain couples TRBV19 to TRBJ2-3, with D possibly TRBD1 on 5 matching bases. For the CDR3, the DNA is TGTGCCAGTAGCTCTAAAAGGCCCCAGGGCTTGAATACGCAGTATTTT. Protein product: CASSSKRPQGLNTQYF. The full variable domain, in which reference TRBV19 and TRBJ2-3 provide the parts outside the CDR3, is DGGITQSPKYLFRKEGQNVTLSCEQNLNHDAMYWYRQDPGQGLRLIYYSQIVNDFQKGDIAEGYSVSREKKESFPLTVTSAQKNPTAFYLCASSSKRPQGLNTQYFGPGTRLTVL.